This T cell receptor beta chain was captured by sequencing in a study of OX40 agonist ivuxolimab in advanced cancers. Overall study context: Clinicians treated patients with ivuxolimab, an agonistic anti-OX40 (CD134) antibody.

This clone came up once. Assay: immunoSEQ multiplex PCR; the TCRdb copy retains only in-frame clones and omits some. This sample has some 110,000 clones, with about 93% found just once. The source material was CD4+ or CD8+ T cells sorted from blood, sampled in a trial of the OX40 agonist ivuxolimab. The receptor's source is an adult with an advanced solid tumor such as melanoma, head and neck, liver or kidney cancer.

CDR3 DNA: TGTGCCAGCAGTCTTGTAGATAGGGCTAACTATGGCTACACCTTC. Translated, it gives CASSLVDRANYGYTF. This chain joins TRBV11-2 and TRBJ1-2; the D is unclear. Between the trimmed V and J ends, which lost 6 bases and 0 bases, there was a span of 14 bases. Germline CDR1 SGHAT, CDR2 FQNNGV. This CDR3 has 15 amino acids.